The 8 T cell receptor beta chains listed next were all sequenced from one sample in a study of blood T cells in healthy people across ages. A J-beta primer mix and a sample-barcoded 5' primer were used in a second PCR of roughly 6 to 12 cycles. Each CDR3 protein gets one entry after TCRdb re-called the 5' RACE reads with MiXCR. The table has more than 450,000 distinct CDR3 sequences, over 25% seen once. These records were also assigned to another study, of T cells of mothers and their children.

The sequenced material came from blood. The source of these receptors is a boy younger than 10 in good health.

V and J are TRBV29-1 and TRBJ2-5; 9 bases agree with TRBD2. CDR1 is SQVTM and CDR2 is ANQGSEA in the germline V gene. The CDR3 is 14 amino acids. Trimming at V came to 3 bases and at J to 1 base, leaving 3 bases not matched to a gene. CDR3 DNA sequence: TGCAGCGTTGACGGCGGGGGGGCCCAAGAGACCCAGTACTTC. Protein product: CSVDGGGAQETQYF.

In this sample, this clonotype turned up many times. The chain couples TRBV4-3 to TRBJ1-2; possible D gene TRBD1, 5 bases. Trimming left V 0 bases short and J 4 bases short, with 12 bases between. This CDR3 has 15 amino acids. Germline CDR1 and CDR2: LGHNA and YSLEER. In nucleotides, the CDR3 is TGCGCCAGCAGCCAAGATGTAGGGGCAGGCTATGGCTACACCTTC. This gives the protein CASSQDVGAGYGYTF.

J is TRBJ2-5 and V is TRBV3-1; either TRBD1 or TRBD2 may fit D (5 bases each). The J call may be incorrect, as the DNA end agrees better with TRBJ2-7. This CDR3 comprises 15 residues. Germline CDR1 is LGHDT and CDR2 is YNNKEL (reference sequence). The DNA for the CDR3 is TGTGCCAGCAGCCAAGAGAGGGGTAGGGCCTACGAGCAGTACTTC. It specifies CASSQERGRAYEQYF.

This chain joins TRBV29-1 and TRBJ2-1, with D perhaps TRBD2 (6 bases). The CDR3 contains 15 residues. Per the germline V gene, CDR1 is SQVTM and CDR2 is ANQGSEA. Trimming cost V 1 base and J 3 bases, with 13 bases left between them. The chain's CDR3 is CSVEGGDLLYNEQFF. CDR3 nucleotide sequence: TGCAGCGTTGAAGGAGGGGACTTACTCTACAATGAGCAGTTCTTC.

In its sample, this clonotype was seen a few times. The chain links TRBV7-9 to TRBJ2-3, with D maybe TRBD2 (6 bases). Germline V CDR1 and CDR2: SEHNR, FQNEAQ (reference sequence). This CDR3 is built from 12 residues. The V end lost 3 bases, the J end lost 14 bases, and 15 bases lay between the germline ends. This chain's CDR3 is CASSLDWGLGYF. Written as DNA, the CDR3 is TGTGCCAGCAGCTTGGACTGGGGACTGGGGTATTTT.

The V call is TRBV14, the J call TRBJ1-1; D gene unclear. Germline-derived CDR1 and CDR2 are SGHDN and FVKESK. The CDR3 sequence is 13 residues long. V gave up 6 bases and J gave up 7 bases, with 15 bases separating them. In DNA form, the CDR3 reads TGTGCCAGCAGTTTTCTAGGCCAGATTGAAGCTTTCTTT. This translates into CASSFLGQIEAFF. Full variable domain (rest looked up from reference TRBV14 and TRBJ1-1): EAGVTQFPSHSVIEKGQTVTLRCDPISGHDNLYWYRRVMGKEIKFLLHFVKESKQDESGMPNNRFLAERTGGTYSTLKVQPAELEDSGVYFCASSFLGQIEAFFGQGTRLTVV.

V usage is TRBV19 and J usage is TRBJ2-1; tentative D call: TRBD2 (5 bases). Trimming stripped 6 bases from V and 6 bases from J, with 21 bases between. This CDR3 has 16 amino acids. CDR1 and CDR2 from the germline V gene are LNHDA and SQIVND (reference sequence). The CDR3 nucleotides read TGTGCCAGTAGGGACCGGCGGGCAAACCGCCTCAATGAGCAGTTCTTC. Translating gives CASRDRRANRLNEQFF.

The chain joins TRBV6-5 to TRBJ2-5, with a weak D call TRBD2 (6 bases). The germline V gene has CDR1 MNHEY and CDR2 SVGAGI. V shed 4 bases and J shed 6 bases, with 15 bases lying between them. The CDR3 spans 14 residues. The CDR3 is CASSLEGTGQTQYF. The CDR3 DNA reads TGTGCCAGCAGTTTGGAGGGGACTGGGCAGACCCAGTACTTC.